This T cell receptor beta chain comes out of a study of OX40 agonist ivuxolimab in advanced cancers. Study context: People in dose escalation had one of these cancers: hepatocellular carcinoma, melanoma, renal cell or head and neck cancer.

Study-level findings and limits: Not determined was the antigen specificity of the expanded peripheral T cells.

Clones were read by immunoSEQ multiplex PCR, and TCRdb kept only the in-frame ones, dropping some. The sample contains about 67,000 clones, roughly nine tenths of which appear only once. In regard to this clone: Its target is not known.

The germline V gene has CDR1 MNHNS and CDR2 SASEGT. This CDR3 is 15 amino acids long. Trimming cost V 3 bases and J 7 bases, with 15 bases left between them. This clonotype was obtained from an adult with an advanced solid tumor such as melanoma, head and neck, liver or kidney cancer. Sequenced material: CD4+ or CD8+ T cells sorted from blood, taken in a trial of the OX40 agonist ivuxolimab. This chain uses TRBV6-1 with TRBJ2-2; D gene uncertain. Here the CDR3 DNA reads TGTGCCAGCAGTGAGCTGGTTACCTACAGCGGGGAGCTGTTTTTT. Amino acids: CASSELVTYSGELFF.